These 15 T cell receptor beta chains originate from one sample sequenced in a study of blood T cell repertoires in COVID-19. The data were produced by immunoSEQ multiplex PCR, yet TCRdb's version contains in-frame clones alone and is incomplete. Of hundreds of thousands of clones detected, about 86% appear once; the ten largest clones hold 3.5% to 4%. The sample was PBMCs or T cells enriched from blood (not recorded which). The receptors were gathered from a woman between 40 and 55 years old with acute COVID-19.

The gene calls are TRBV28 and TRBJ1-2, with D possibly matching TRBD1 (5 bases). Trimming shortened V by 6 bases and J by 7 bases, and 21 bases separated the two germline ends. This CDR3 has 15 residues. CDR1 and CDR2 from the germline V gene are MDHEN and SYDVKM. CDR3 coding DNA: TGTGCCAGCAGGCAATCGACGGGGGGGAAAGGTGGCTACACCTTC. Its protein is CASRQSTGGKGGYTF.

J is TRBJ1-1 and V is TRBV10-3; tentative D call: TRBD1 (6 bases). V lost 3 bases to trimming and J lost 0 bases, with 11 bases between them. The germline V gene has CDR1 ENHRY and CDR2 SYGVKD. CDR3 length: 15 amino acids. The CDR3 region has the DNA TGTGCCATCAGTGACTTGGGGGCCCTGAACACTGAAGCTTTCTTT. This codes for CAISDLGALNTEAFF.

J is TRBJ2-2 and V is TRBV5-1; D remains ambiguous. This CDR3 region has 15 residues. Germline V lookup: CDR1 SGHRS, CDR2 YFSETQ. Trimming shortened V by 1 base and J by 8 bases, and 15 bases separated the two germline ends. CDR3 residues: CASSLISPGEGELFF. CDR3 coding DNA: TGCGCCAGCAGCTTGATCAGCCCGGGTGAGGGGGAGCTGTTTTTT.

The chain combines TRBV6-5 with TRBJ2-7, with 7 nucleotides matching TRBD1. CDR1 is MNHEY, CDR2 SVGAGI, per germline. Trimming cost V 7 bases and J 0 bases; bases outside gene matches: 6. The CDR3 runs to 14 residues. CDR3 region: CASKLGQSSYEQYF. The CDR3 nucleotides are TGTGCCAGCAAATTGGGACAGAGCTCCTACGAGCAGTACTTC.

V and J are TRBV11-3 and TRBJ1-2, with unresolved D. CDR1 and CDR2 (germline): SGHNT, YENEEA. V lost 1 base and J lost 4, with 7 bases in between. This CDR3 comprises 13 residues. CDR3 sequence: CASSLGRGYGYTF. DNA of the CDR3: TGTGCCAGCAGCTTAGGCCGAGGCTATGGCTACACCTTC.

V is TRBV24-1 and J is TRBJ2-3; D call uncertain. Germline values: CDR1 KGHDR, CDR2 SFDVKD. The CDR3 is 13 residues long. The V gene lost 5 bases and the J gene lost 5 bases, with 10 bases spanning the gap. CDR3 DNA: TGTGCCACCAGTGTCCCCCCGGTAGATACGCAGTATTTT. Amino acid sequence: CATSVPPVDTQYF.

The chain is built from TRBV10-2 and TRBJ1-2; 8 bases agree with TRBD1. CDR1 and CDR2 (germline): WSHSY, SAAADI. The CDR3 is 15 amino acids. The J segment lost 1 base and the V segment lost 3 bases, leaving 4 bases of the junction unmatched. The CDR3 region is CASSDRGPFNYGYTF. CDR3 DNA sequence: TGCGCCAGCAGTGACAGGGGGCCGTTTAACTATGGCTACACCTTC.

The gene calls are TRBV28 and TRBJ2-6; D possibly corresponds to TRBD1 (5 bases). This CDR3 comprises 15 residues. Germline CDR1 is MDHEN and CDR2 is SYDVKM. V was trimmed by 5 bases and J by 2 bases, leaving 10 bases between them. The CDR3 is CASSLQGPGANVLTF. CDR3 sequence (DNA): TGTGCCAGCAGTCTTCAGGGTCCTGGGGCCAACGTCCTGACTTTC.

The rearrangement uses TRBV4-2 and TRBJ1-6, with 10 bases lining up with TRBD1. From germline, CDR1 is LGHNA and CDR2 YNFKEQ. The CDR3 has 15 amino acids. Losses at the gene ends were 1 base for V and 7 bases for J; bases not matched to a gene: 1. This CDR3 is CASSQAGQGNSPLHF. CDR3 nucleotide sequence: TGTGCCAGCAGCCAAGCGGGACAGGGGAATTCACCCCTCCACTTT.

The count of this clone is one. The chain carries TRBV6-2 or TRBV6-3 and TRBJ2-7; D might be TRBD1 (7 bases). CDR1 MNHEY and CDR2 SVGEGT come from the germline V gene. The V and J ends lost 2 bases and 3 bases respectively, with 20 bases between them. The CDR3 loop spans 17 amino acids. This CDR3 reads CASSYPTGGTALYEQYF. The CDR3 DNA reads TGTGCCAGCAGTTACCCAACGGGCGGGACAGCCCTCTACGAGCAGTACTTC.

The chain has TRBV7-9 and TRBJ2-1; 7 positions match TRBD2. The J segment lost 0 bases and the V segment lost 4 bases, leaving 6 bases of the junction unmatched. There are 16 residues in the CDR3. Looked up from germline, CDR1 is SEHNR and CDR2 is FQNEAQ (reference sequence). The CDR3, as DNA: TGTGCCAGCAGCTACTCCGGGACTAACTCCTACAATGAGCAGTTCTTC. This gives the protein CASSYSGTNSYNEQFF.

The gene calls are TRBV5-4 and TRBJ2-2; 8 nucleotides agree with TRBD2. This CDR3 region has 17 residues. Germline-derived CDR1 and CDR2 are SGHNT and YYREEE (reference sequence). V lost 3 bases to trimming and J lost 5 bases; unmatched junction nucleotides: 12. In DNA, the CDR3 is TGTGCCAGCAGCTACCCCCCCTCTGGCGGGAGGACCGGGGAGCTGTTTTTT. It is translated as CASSYPPSGGRTGELFF.

The chain has TRBV28 and TRBJ1-1; no clear D gene. The CDR3 sequence is 12 residues long. V lost 4 bases, J lost 3 bases, and 6 bases lay in between. The V gene's germline CDR1 is MDHEN and CDR2 SYDVKM. The CDR3 region has the DNA TGTGCCAGCAGTTGGGCGTACACTGAAGCTTTCTTT. Amino acids: CASSWAYTEAFF.

This clone has a single count. The rearrangement joins TRBV19 to TRBJ2-4, with D possibly TRBD1 on 6 matching bases. CDR1 and CDR2 (germline): LNHDA, SQIVND (reference sequence). V was clipped by 5 bases and J by 3 bases, with 11 bases between them. The CDR3 length is 14 residues. CDR3 loop: CASSSPGHKNIQYF. The DNA for the CDR3 is TGTGCCAGTAGTTCACCGGGACACAAAAACATTCAGTACTTC. Combining the CDR3 with reference TRBV19 and TRBJ2-4 gives the whole variable domain DGGITQSPKYLFRKEGQNVTLSCEQNLNHDAMYWYRQDPGQGLRLIYYSQIVNDFQKGDIAEGYSVSREKKESFPLTVTSAQKNPTAFYLCASSSPGHKNIQYFGAGTRLSVL.

The chain has TRBV7-9 and TRBJ2-7; the match to TRBD1 covers 10 bases. V shed 5 bases, J shed 4 bases, and the junction held 8 bases outside the gene matches. This CDR3 comprises 15 residues. CDR1 and CDR2 (germline): SEHNR, FQNEAQ (reference sequence). The CDR3 spells CASSPTGQGTYEQYF. In DNA, the CDR3 is TGTGCCAGCAGCCCGACGGGACAGGGGACTTACGAGCAGTACTTC.